This TCR beta chain comes out of a study of B cell selection in AIRE deficiency. The repertoire was sequenced with immunoSEQ multiplex PCR; TCRdb's copy has only in-frame clones and lacks some. The sample lists roughly 25,000 clones; around 95% were seen once. This CDR3 has 14 residues. The trim removed 4 bases at V and 2 bases at J, leaving 3 bases unmatched. CDR1 is SGHNT and CDR2 is YYREEE in the germline V gene (reference sequence). CD4+CD127+ cells were sorted as the conventional CD4 T cells. Sample: CD4+CD127+ conventional T cells sorted from PBMCs. This chain connects TRBV5-4 to TRBJ2-5, with 9 bases identical to TRBD1. This TCR was sampled from a human donor in good health. The CDR3 protein is CASSRDRAQETQYF. In DNA form, the CDR3 reads TGTGCCAGCAGCCGGGACAGGGCTCAAGAGACCCAGTACTTC.